The TCR beta chain under discussion was sequenced for a study of cytomegalovirus exposure and HLA in healthy donors. Study at large: About 200 million T cells yielded 90 million to 130 million unique TCR beta sequences, as an earlier analysis found. Study findings and constraints: Another analysis was done later, and it associated roughly 15,000 TCR beta sequences with HLA alleles at 0.05 false discovery rate. Cytomegalovirus association was assigned to approximately 180 TCR beta chains.

Turning to this clone: Its antigen is as yet unknown.

PCR amplification relied on 60 Vbeta primers (plus 13 Jbeta primers). Produced via immunoSEQ multiplex PCR; TCRdb's table is partial and in-frame only. The table lists fewer than 250,000 clones, around 87% of them singletons. The germline CDR1 and CDR2 sequences are LNHDA and SQIVND (reference sequence). The junction had 6 bases not matched to a gene; V was cut back by 8 bases and J by 0 bases. This CDR3 has 15 residues. The source material was PBMCs. The chain joins TRBV19 to TRBJ2-2; 7 nucleotides agree with TRBD1. The TCR was taken from a young woman in good health and CMV-seronegative. CDR3 nucleotides: TGTGCCAGTGGGGACAGCCACACGAACACCGGGGAGCTGTTTTTT. It encodes CASGDSHTNTGELFF.